The rows below give T cell receptor beta chains drawn from one sample of a study of blood T cell repertoires in COVID-19. The protocol was immunoSEQ multiplex PCR, while the TCRdb copy is restricted to in-frame clones and leaves out a portion. This sample has tens of thousands of clones, with roughly 84% found just once. The specimen sequenced was peripheral blood. These receptors were collected from a woman older than 75 with active or convalescent COVID-19. Both conserved end residues are part of each CDR3. The D gene is left open where the match is weak. The size entry is marked missing in some rows and otherwise reads once, few, many or a size class.

TRBJ1-2	12	.	TRBV29-1	.	TGCAGCGTTGAACAGGGCGGCTATGGCTACACCTTC	CSVEQGGYGYTF
TRBJ1-1	14	TRBD1	TRBV6-5	.	TGTGCCAGCAGCCGGGGACAGGGGGGGACTGAAGCTTTCTTT	CASSRGQGGTEAFF
TRBJ1-2	13	.	TRBV7-2	.	TGTGCCAGCAGCTCGACCGAGGGGGTTGGCTACACCTTC	CASSSTEGVGYTF
TRBJ1-1	14	.	TRBV7-8	.	TGTGCCAGCAGCTTAGGTCCGTCCAACACTGAAGCTTTCTTT	CASSLGPSNTEAFF
TRBJ1-1	13	.	TRBV7-9	.	TGTGCCAGCAGCTTAGCGCGGGGATTTGGAGCTTTCTTT	CASSLARGFGAFF
TRBJ2-7	13	TRBD1	TRBV6-6	.	TGTGCCAGCAGCCTGGACAGGCGGGACGAGCAGTACTTC	CASSLDRRDEQYF
TRBJ1-3	16	TRBD1	TRBV6-6	.	TGTGCCAGCAGTACTAGACGAGGGACAGATGGAAACACCATATATTTT	CASSTRRGTDGNTIYF
TRBJ1-2	14	TRBD1	TRBV9	.	TGTGCCAGCAGCGTTGCCCAGGGGGGCTATGGCTACACCTTC	CASSVAQGGYGYTF
TRBJ2-2	13	.	TRBV19	.	TGTGCCAGTAGTATGGGGCAGGCCGGGGAGCTGTTTTTT	CASSMGQAGELFF
TRBJ1-3	15	TRBD1	TRBV7-2	once	TGTGCCAGCAGCTTAGTATCAGGGGGAGGAAACACCATATATTTT	CASSLVSGGGNTIYF
TRBJ2-1	16	TRBD2	TRBV5-4	.	TGTGCCAGCAGCTACGCAATAGCGGGGGGCCCCCTGGAGCAGTTCTTC	CASSYAIAGGPLEQFF
TRBJ1-1	12	.	TRBV27	.	TGTGCCGCGGGAGATGGATTCACTGAAGCTTTCTTT	CAAGDGFTEAFF
TRBJ1-1	13	.	TRBV3-1/TRBV3-2	.	TGTGCCAGCAGCCCCAGGGCGCGCACTGAAGCTTTCTTT	CASSPRARTEAFF
TRBJ2-1	15	TRBD2	TRBV19	.	TGTGCCAGTGGTAGGACTAGCGGGGGGGGTAATGAGCAGTTCTTC	CASGRTSGGGNEQFF
TRBJ1-3	16	.	TRBV18	.	TGTGCCAGCTCACGGCCGACTGGAAACTCTGGAAACACCATATATTTT	CASSRPTGNSGNTIYF
TRBJ1-2	15	.	TRBV2	.	TGTGCCAGCAGCGAACTTATAAGTGGGGGGGATGGCTACACCTTC	CASSELISGGDGYTF
TRBJ2-1	13	TRBD2	TRBV4-1	few	TGCGCCAGCAGCCAACGACTAGCTTATGAGCAGTTCTTC	CASSQRLAYEQFF
TRBJ2-5	12	TRBD2	TRBV6-5	.	TGTGCCAGCGGGACTACCCTAGAGACCCAGTACTTC	CASGTTLETQYF